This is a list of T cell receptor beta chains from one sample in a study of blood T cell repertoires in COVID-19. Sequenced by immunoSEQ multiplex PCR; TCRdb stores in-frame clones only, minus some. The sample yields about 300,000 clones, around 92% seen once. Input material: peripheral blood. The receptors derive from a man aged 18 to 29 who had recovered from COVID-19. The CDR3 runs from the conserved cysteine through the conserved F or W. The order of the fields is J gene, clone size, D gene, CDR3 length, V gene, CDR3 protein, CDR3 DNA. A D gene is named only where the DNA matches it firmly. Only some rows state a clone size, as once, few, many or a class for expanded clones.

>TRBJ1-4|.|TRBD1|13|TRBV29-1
CSVDATGDEKLFF
TGCAGCGTTGACGCGACAGGGGATGAAAAACTGTTTTTT
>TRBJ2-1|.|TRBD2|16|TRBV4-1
CASSQVETSWLDEQFF
TGCGCCAGCAGCCAAGTTGAGACTAGCTGGTTGGATGAGCAGTTCTTC
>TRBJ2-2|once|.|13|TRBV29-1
CSVRGVGAGELFF
TGCAGCGTGAGAGGCGTCGGGGCCGGGGAGCTGTTTTTT
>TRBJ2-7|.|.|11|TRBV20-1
CSVIQGYEQYF
TGCAGTGTCATCCAGGGTTACGAGCAGTACTTC
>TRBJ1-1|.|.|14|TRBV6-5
CASSYSDRNTEAFF
TGTGCCAGCAGTTACTCGGACAGGAACACTGAAGCTTTCTTT
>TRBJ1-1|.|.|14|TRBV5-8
CASSPGVMNTEAFF
TGTGCCAGCAGCCCAGGGGTAATGAACACTGAAGCTTTCTTT
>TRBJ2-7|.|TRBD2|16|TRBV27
CASSSLAGAQLYEQYF
TGTGCCAGCAGCTCCCTAGCGGGAGCGCAACTCTACGAGCAGTACTTC
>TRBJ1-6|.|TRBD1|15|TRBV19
CASRVDRAYNSPLHF
TGTGCCAGTAGGGTGGACAGGGCGTATAATTCACCCCTCCACTTT
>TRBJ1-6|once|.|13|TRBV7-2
CASSDRTDSPLHF
TGTGCCAGCAGCGACCGGACAGATTCACCCCTCCACTTT
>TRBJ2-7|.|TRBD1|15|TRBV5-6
CASSLGTGVMYEQYF
TGTGCCAGCAGCTTAGGGACAGGGGTAATGTACGAGCAGTACTTC
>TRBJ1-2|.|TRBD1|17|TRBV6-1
CASSEADRGYRNYGYTF
TGTGCCAGCAGTGAAGCAGACAGGGGGTATCGAAACTATGGCTACACCTTC
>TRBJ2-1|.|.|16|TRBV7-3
CASSSSGRGSYNEQFF
TGTGCCAGCAGCTCTTCAGGGCGGGGCTCCTACAATGAGCAGTTCTTC
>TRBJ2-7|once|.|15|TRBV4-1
CASSRGRDFKYEQYF
TGCGCCAGCAGCCGAGGCCGGGACTTCAAGTACGAGCAGTACTTC
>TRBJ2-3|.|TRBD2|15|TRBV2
CANSPVSGSPDTQYF
TGTGCCAACTCCCCGGTCAGCGGGAGCCCAGATACGCAGTATTTT
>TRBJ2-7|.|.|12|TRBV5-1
CASSRDRYEQYF
TGCGCCAGCAGCCGCGACAGGTACGAGCAGTACTTC
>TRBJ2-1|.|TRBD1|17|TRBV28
CASLTGGARNSYNEQFF
TGTGCCAGCCTGACAGGGGGCGCACGCAACTCCTACAATGAGCAGTTCTTC
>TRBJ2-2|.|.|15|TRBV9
CASSVVQMNTGELFF
TGTGCCAGCAGCGTAGTACAGATGAACACCGGGGAGCTGTTTTTT
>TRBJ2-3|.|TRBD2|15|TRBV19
CASTPTSGSTDTQYF
TGTGCCAGTACCCCGACTAGCGGTAGCACAGATACGCAGTATTTT
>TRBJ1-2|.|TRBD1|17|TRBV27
CASSLARPKGAGYGYTF
TGTGCCAGCAGTTTAGCCCGCCCCAAGGGGGCAGGGTATGGCTACACCTTC
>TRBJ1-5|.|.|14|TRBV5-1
CASRPGTSNQPQHF
TGCGCCAGTAGGCCCGGGACAAGCAATCAGCCCCAGCATTTT
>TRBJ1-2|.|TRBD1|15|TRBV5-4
CASSSAGTANYGYTF
TGTGCCAGCAGCAGCGCCGGGACAGCCAACTATGGCTACACCTTC
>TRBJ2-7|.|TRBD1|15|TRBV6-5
CASSYSGTGNYEQYF
TGTGCCAGCAGTTACTCCGGGACAGGGAACTACGAGCAGTACTTC
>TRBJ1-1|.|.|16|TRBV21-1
CASSNLGGQLNTEAFF
TGTGCCAGCAGCAACCTAGGGGGACAGTTGAACACTGAAGCTTTCTTT
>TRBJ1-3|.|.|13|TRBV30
CAWSPDRRNTIYF
TGTGCCTGGAGCCCGGACAGACGAAACACCATATATTTT
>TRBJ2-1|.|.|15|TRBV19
CASSIRDTTYNEQFF
TGTGCCAGTAGTATAAGGGACACGACCTACAATGAGCAGTTCTTC
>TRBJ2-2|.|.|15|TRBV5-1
CASSFRGENTGELFF
TGCGCCAGCAGCTTTCGGGGAGAGAACACCGGGGAGCTGTTTTTT
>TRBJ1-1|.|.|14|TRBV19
CASSRTEMNTEAFF
TGTGCCAGTAGTCGGACAGAAATGAACACTGAAGCTTTCTTT
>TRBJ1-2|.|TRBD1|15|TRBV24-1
CATSDGTGGRGGYTF
TGTGCCACCAGTGACGGGACAGGGGGCCGCGGGGGCTACACCTTC
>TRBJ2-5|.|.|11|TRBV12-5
CASGLPETQYF
TGTGCTAGTGGACTTCCGGAGACCCAGTACTTC
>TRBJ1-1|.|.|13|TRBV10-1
CASQSGGDTEAFF
TGCGCCTCACAAAGCGGGGGTGACACTGAAGCTTTCTTT
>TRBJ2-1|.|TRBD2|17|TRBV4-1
CASSQAVTSGRSDEQFF
TGCGCCAGCAGCCAAGCCGTGACTAGCGGGAGGTCAGATGAGCAGTTCTTC
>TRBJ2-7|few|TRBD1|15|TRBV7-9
CASSLAGTGYFEQYF
TGTGCCAGCAGCTTAGCCGGGACAGGGTACTTCGAGCAGTACTTC
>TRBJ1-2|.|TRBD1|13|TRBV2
CASSDRGRLSYTF
TGTGCCAGCAGTGACAGGGGGCGTTTGAGCTACACCTTC
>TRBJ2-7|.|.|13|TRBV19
CASSSGWTYEQYF
TGTGCCAGTAGTTCGGGGTGGACCTACGAGCAGTACTTC
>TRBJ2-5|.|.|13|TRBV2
CASSGTSPETQYF
TGTGCCAGCAGTGGGACATCCCCGGAGACCCAGTACTTC